The rows below give T cell receptor beta chains drawn from one sample of a study of T cell responses to AZD1222 COVID-19 vaccine. Measured with immunoSEQ multiplex PCR; TCRdb has only the in-frame clones, and not every one. Seen here are approximately 120,000 clones, about 87% observed once, and the top ten hold approximately 4%. The source material was peripheral blood, sampled on day 0 of AZD1222 vaccination. Receptors were obtained from an adult in good health. The CDR3 runs from the conserved cysteine through the conserved F or W. The D gene is left open where the match is weak. The listing skips clone size in some rows; elsewhere it reads once, few, many or a size class.

. | . | TRBJ1-5 | TRBV12-3/TRBV12-4 | TGTGCCAGCAGTCCTCAGGGCAATCAGCCCCAGCATTTT | CASSPQGNQPQHF
. | . | TRBJ2-7 | TRBV5-6 | TGTGCCAGCAGCAAACAGGCTCGGGACGAGCAGTACTTC | CASSKQARDEQYF
. | TRBD1 | TRBJ1-2 | TRBV19 | TGTGCCAGTAGTATAGGACAGGGAGGCGGCTACACCTTC | CASSIGQGGGYTF
. | TRBD2 | TRBJ2-3 | TRBV7-2 | TGTGCCAGCAGCCTGACTAGCGGGGGGGCTTGGTTCGAGACGCAGTATTTT | CASSLTSGGAWFETQYF
. | . | TRBJ2-4 | TRBV21-1 | TGTGCCAGCAGCGAGGGACTAGAGAGAAGATACTTC | CASSEGLERRYF
. | TRBD1 | TRBJ1-1 | TRBV7-2 | TGTGCCAGCAGCTTAGGGGGGGGACAGGGGAACACTGAAGCTTTCTTT | CASSLGGGQGNTEAFF
. | TRBD1 | TRBJ1-2 | TRBV27 | TGTGCCAGCAGCCTGTATAGACAGGGGGCCGTTGGCTACACCTTC | CASSLYRQGAVGYTF
. | . | TRBJ2-5 | TRBV2 | TGTGCCAGCAGGGGGGGGACCCAGTACTTC | CASRGGTQYF
. | . | TRBJ1-2 | TRBV2 | TGTGCCAGCAGTGAACGGCCTGTCTATGGCTACACCTTC | CASSERPVYGYTF
. | TRBD2 | TRBJ2-1 | TRBV12-5 | TGTGCTAGTGGTTATCTAGCGGGATCGGTAGGTGAGCAGTTCTTC | CASGYLAGSVGEQFF
. | . | TRBJ1-2 | TRBV3-1/TRBV3-2 | TGTGCCAGCAGCCAAAGCGGTATCGGCTATGGCTACACCTTC | CASSQSGIGYGYTF
. | TRBD1 | TRBJ1-2 | TRBV27 | TGTGCCAGCAGTCCGTTGGCAGGGGGGCACTATGGCTACACCTTC | CASSPLAGGHYGYTF
. | . | TRBJ1-2 | TRBV11-2 | TGTGCCAGCAGCAAGGCCGGGGGGGACGGCTACACCTTC | CASSKAGGDGYTF
once | . | TRBJ1-4 | TRBV25-1 | TGTGCCAGCAGGGCCTGGGACTGGACTGTTGAAAAACTGTTTTTT | CASRAWDWTVEKLFF
. | TRBD2 | TRBJ2-1 | TRBV29-1 | TGCAGCGTTGAAGGGGAGATTCGGCTAGCGGGGGGAATGGTACACAATGAGCAGTTCTTC | CSVEGEIRLAGGMVHNEQFF
. | . | TRBJ1-2 | TRBV6-1 | TGTGCCAGCAGTGAAGGGGGATATGGCTACACCTTC | CASSEGGYGYTF
. | . | TRBJ1-1 | TRBV7-9 | TGTGCCAGCACCTTTCAGGGGCGGGGAGCTTTCTTT | CASTFQGRGAFF
. | . | TRBJ1-2 | TRBV11-2 | TGTGCCAGCAGTCTTAGGGAGGGAGGCTACGGCTACACCTTC | CASSLREGGYGYTF
. | . | TRBJ2-1 | TRBV28 | TGTGCCAGCAGTTTATTCTACAATGAGCAGTTCTTC | CASSLFYNEQFF
once | . | TRBJ2-2 | TRBV5-1 | TGCGCCAGCAGCTTGTCCGTTACGAACACCGGGGAGCTGTTTTTT | CASSLSVTNTGELFF
few | TRBD1 | TRBJ2-6 | TRBV3-1/TRBV3-2 | TGTGCCAGCAGCCCGGGGACAGGGGAGGATGGGGCCAACGTCCTGACTTTC | CASSPGTGEDGANVLTF
. | . | TRBJ2-1 | TRBV21-1 | TGTGCCAGCAGCAACTTACAGGGCCCCTACAATGAGCAGTTCTTC | CASSNLQGPYNEQFF
once | . | TRBJ2-6 | TRBV6-2/TRBV6-3 | TGTGCCAGCAGTTCGGGGGCCGGGGCCAACGTCCTGACTTTC | CASSSGAGANVLTF
. | . | TRBJ1-1 | TRBV7-8 | TGTGCCAGCAGCTTACAGAGGATTTTAATGAACACTGAAGCTTTCTTT | CASSLQRILMNTEAFF
. | . | TRBJ2-3 | TRBV29-1 | TGCAGCGTTCGCCCCCTCCGACAGGGAGGTACGCAGTATTTT | CSVRPLRQGGTQYF
. | . | TRBJ2-7 | TRBV3-1/TRBV3-2 | TGTGCCAGCAGCCAAGTGGGGCGTGGAACCTACGAGCAGTACTTC | CASSQVGRGTYEQYF
. | TRBD2 | TRBJ2-7 | TRBV2 | TGTGCCAGCAGTGCAGAGACTAGCGGGCTGATTGGTCTCTACGAGCAGTACTTC | CASSAETSGLIGLYEQYF
. | TRBD1 | TRBJ1-2 | TRBV6-5 | TGTGCCAGCAGTTCGGGACAGGCTGGCTACACCTTC | CASSSGQAGYTF
. | . | TRBJ2-2 | TRBV3-1/TRBV3-2 | TGTGCCAGCAGCCAAGGAGGCTTAAGGCCGGGCACCGGGGAGCTGTTTTTT | CASSQGGLRPGTGELFF
. | . | TRBJ1-5 | TRBV10-3 | TGTGCCATCAGCCGACAGGCGGAGGCTCAGCCCCAGCATTTT | CAISRQAEAQPQHF
few | TRBD2 | TRBJ2-3 | TRBV24-1 | TGTGCCACCAGTCACCCGGGGGGTACAGATACGCAGTATTTT | CATSHPGGTDTQYF
. | . | TRBJ2-3 | TRBV7-9 | TGTGCCAGCAGCGCCCGGCGGGGAGGAGATACGCAGTATTTT | CASSARRGGDTQYF
. | . | TRBJ2-6 | TRBV4-3 | TGCGCCAGCAGCCAAGAATCTAGTGCTGGGGCCAACGTCCTGACTTTC | CASSQESSAGANVLTF
. | TRBD1 | TRBJ1-6 | TRBV5-4 | TGTGCCAGCAGCTCATTCAGGGGGGGGAACAATTCACCCCTCCACTTT | CASSSFRGGNNSPLHF
. | . | TRBJ2-5 | TRBV30 | TGTGCCTGGAGTGTTCAGGGATCTGAGACCCAGTACTTC | CAWSVQGSETQYF
. | . | TRBJ2-7 | TRBV21-1 | TGTGCCAGCAGCCCCCTCGGGGGGGACGACGAGCAGTACTTC | CASSPLGGDDEQYF
few | . | TRBJ2-1 | TRBV5-1 | TGCGCCAGCAGCTGGGTGGCGGGGAGCTACAATGAGCAGTTCTTC | CASSWVAGSYNEQFF
few | TRBD2 | TRBJ2-1 | TRBV9 | TGTGCCAGCAAGGCGGGAGCTCAGGTGGATGAGCAGTTCTTC | CASKAGAQVDEQFF
few | TRBD1 | TRBJ1-1 | TRBV6-5 | TGTGCCAGCAGTTACTTACCCGACAGGGGTGAAGCTTTCTTT | CASSYLPDRGEAFF
once | TRBD2 | TRBJ2-5 | TRBV24-1 | TGTGCCACCAGTGAACGCCCAGGGCGGGGGGAGACCCAGTACTTC | CATSERPGRGETQYF
few | TRBD1 | TRBJ1-2 | TRBV3-1/TRBV3-2 | TGTGCCAGCAGCCAAGGGGCAGGGGGTGGCTACACCTTC | CASSQGAGGGYTF
. | TRBD1 | TRBJ2-1 | TRBV27 | TGTGCCAGCAGTTTATACACAGGGGGAGCCTCCTACAATGAGCAGTTCTTC | CASSLYTGGASYNEQFF
. | . | TRBJ2-2 | TRBV5-1 | TGCGCCAGCAGCTTGGTCCTACAGAGCACCGGGGAGCTGTTTTTT | CASSLVLQSTGELFF
. | . | TRBJ1-4 | TRBV4-2 | TGTGCCAGCAGCCAAGATGAGGTGGGAACTAATGAAAAACTGTTTTTT | CASSQDEVGTNEKLFF
. | . | TRBJ2-3 | TRBV21-1 | TGTGCCAGCAGCAGTAGACGACCGAGTCCATGCACAGATACGCAGTATTTT | CASSSRRPSPCTDTQYF
. | . | TRBJ1-1 | TRBV2 | TGTGCCAGCAGGACAGAATCCCCGGAAGCTTTCTTT | CASRTESPEAFF
. | TRBD2 | TRBJ2-1 | TRBV2 | TGTGCCAGCAGTTCGACTAGCTGGTCCTACAATGAGCAGTTCTTC | CASSSTSWSYNEQFF
. | . | TRBJ1-5 | TRBV9 | TGTGCCAGCAGCGCCGGGGGGGGCAATCAGCCCCAGCATTTT | CASSAGGGNQPQHF
. | . | TRBJ2-1 | TRBV7-3 | TGTGCCAGCAGCCGGACGTACAGCTCCTACAATGAGCAGTTCTTC | CASSRTYSSYNEQFF
. | TRBD1 | TRBJ1-2 | TRBV18 | TGTGCCAGCTCACCAACTTTGGGACAGGGTTTAGATGGCTACACCTTC | CASSPTLGQGLDGYTF
. | . | TRBJ1-1 | TRBV9 | TGTGCCAGCAGCCCGGGACGGCTGAACACTGAAGCTTTCTTT | CASSPGRLNTEAFF
. | TRBD2 | TRBJ2-1 | TRBV10-3 | TGTGCCATCACCTCGGCGGGGACTAGCGGGGCCCAGGGTGAGCAGTTCTTC | CAITSAGTSGAQGEQFF
. | . | TRBJ1-1 | TRBV7-9 | TGTGCCAGCAGCGAGCAGGGAGAGGCTGAAGCTTTCTTT | CASSEQGEAEAFF
. | TRBD1 | TRBJ1-1 | TRBV6-5 | TGTGCCAGCCAGAGGGGGCTGGCTGAAGCTTTCTTT | CASQRGLAEAFF
. | . | TRBJ1-2 | TRBV29-1 | TGCAGCGTTGGGGAGGGGCCGGATGGCTACACCTTC | CSVGEGPDGYTF
. | TRBD1 | TRBJ1-1 | TRBV7-2 | TGTGCCAGCAGCCACCGGGACAGGGCCCCTGAAGCTTTCTTT | CASSHRDRAPEAFF
. | . | TRBJ1-4 | TRBV7-2 | TGTGCCAGCAGCTTCTCCAACAGGGCTGAAAAACTGTTTTTT | CASSFSNRAEKLFF
. | . | TRBJ1-2 | TRBV4-3 | TGCGCCAGCAGCCAAGCCACCCGTGGGTCTAACTATGGCTACACCTTC | CASSQATRGSNYGYTF
. | . | TRBJ1-6 | TRBV21-1 | TGTGCCAGCAGCGCCGCACTAGGGGCAAGGAGGACTCCTACTCTCTATAATTCACCCCTCCACTTT | CASSAALGARRTPTLYNSPLHF
. | . | TRBJ1-5 | TRBV29-1 | TGCAGCGTTGGGGGGGAGGGTCAGCCCCAGCATTTT | CSVGGEGQPQHF